This T cell receptor beta chain emerged from a study of identical twins. A universal primer site arose from template switching, and cDNA bore unique molecular identifiers. One entry per CDR3 protein, called by TCRdb with MiXCR from the 5' RACE reads. The profile shows hundreds of thousands of distinct CDR3 sequences, 7.5% of them singletons. A word on this clonotype: Its antigen is currently unknown.

Every donor was a healthy Caucasian. The CDR3 totals 14 residues. The germline V gene has CDR1 KGHSH and CDR2 LQKENI. J was trimmed by 1 base and V by 7 bases; bases with no gene match: 3. General study points: Beta clonotypes that were abundant in cord blood contained fewer insertions, a pattern absent from memory repertoires. It was cross-sectional statistical analysis, not following the same donors, that the conclusions relied on.

This same sample was also part of a study on yellow fever vaccine responses in identical twins.

Sequencing was performed on memory (CD45RO+) T cells sorted from blood. This clonotype was obtained from a woman aged 18-29 years in good health. The rearrangement links TRBV18 to TRBJ2-3; 9 positions agree with TRBD1. The CDR3 here is CASLRDRGTDTQYF. The CDR3 DNA reads TGTGCCAGCTTGAGGGACAGGGGCACAGATACGCAGTATTTT.